The rows below give T cell receptor beta chains drawn from one sample of a study of blood T cell repertoires in COVID-19. The repertoire was sequenced with immunoSEQ multiplex PCR; TCRdb's copy has only in-frame clones and lacks some. The table lists 150,000 or so clones, around 81% of them singletons. The specimen sequenced was peripheral blood. These receptors were collected from a human donor with acute or convalescent COVID-19. The donor label of this sample is uncertain. The CDR3 runs from the conserved cysteine through the conserved F or W.

V: TRBV5-4; J: TRBJ1-1; CDR3: CASSVSNTEAFF
V: TRBV7-2; J: TRBJ2-3; CDR3: CASSLGPGLAGGTDTQYF
V: TRBV6-5; J: TRBJ2-2; CDR3: CASGGGLIDGELFF
V: TRBV7-9; J: TRBJ1-4; CDR3: CASSPTRGDGEEKLFF
V: TRBV7-9; J: TRBJ1-1; CDR3: CASSSQGGTGLNTEAFF
V: TRBV16; J: TRBJ2-7; CDR3: CASSPGLASSYEQYF
V: TRBV5-1; J: TRBJ2-2; CDR3: CASSLGRGPLPGELFF
V: TRBV10-1; J: TRBJ2-2; CDR3: CASSGQENTGELFF
V: TRBV6-5; J: TRBJ1-5; CDR3: CASSLQGFLNQPQHF
V: TRBV12-3/TRBV12-4; J: TRBJ2-1; CDR3: CASSFRGLEQFF
V: TRBV5-5; J: TRBJ1-3; CDR3: CASSLNGAEGNTIYF
V: TRBV19; J: TRBJ1-6; CDR3: CASSIGYAGTGGSISPLHF
V: TRBV9; J: TRBJ1-3; CDR3: CASSVVADTGNTIYF
V: TRBV2; J: TRBJ1-2; CDR3: CASSERAVDFYGYTF
V: TRBV7-9; J: TRBJ2-7; CDR3: CASAAGGGRTSSYEQYF
V: TRBV20-1; J: TRBJ1-1; CDR3: CSAPGAFF
V: TRBV29-1; J: TRBJ2-5; CDR3: CSVELTGEGETQYF
V: TRBV10-3; J: TRBJ1-3; CDR3: CAIKGPGNGNTIYF
V: TRBV4-2; J: TRBJ1-4; CDR3: CASSQRPAGVANEKLFF
V: TRBV19; J: TRBJ1-2; CDR3: CASRNRGGGSDGYTF
V: TRBV9; J: TRBJ1-3; CDR3: CASSDYSGNTIYF
V: TRBV7-8; J: TRBJ2-7; CDR3: CASSLALAGPSYEQYF
V: TRBV13; J: TRBJ2-5; CDR3: CASSFQYQETQYF
V: TRBV11-3; J: TRBJ2-1; CDR3: CASSLEQGPYNEQFF
V: TRBV6-5; J: TRBJ1-2; CDR3: CASSYRTAADGYTF
V: TRBV7-9; J: TRBJ1-2; CDR3: CASSPRALGGYGYTF
V: TRBV7-2; J: TRBJ1-2; CDR3: CASSRTGISNYGYTF
V: TRBV4-1; J: TRBJ2-3; CDR3: CASSQEGLLSTDTQYF
V: TRBV27; J: TRBJ1-1; CDR3: CASSRIGVNTEAFF
V: TRBV19; J: TRBJ2-3; CDR3: CASSIAGGTDTQYF
V: TRBV18; J: TRBJ1-1; CDR3: CASSPQTSNTEAFF
V: TRBV6-5; J: TRBJ1-2; CDR3: CASSRTGGVYGYTF
V: TRBV7-9; J: TRBJ2-7; CDR3: CASSPRQGDLSYEQYF
V: TRBV5-1; J: TRBJ1-4; CDR3: CASSPRGASEKLFF
V: TRBV11-2; J: TRBJ2-5; CDR3: CASSTVTGVGETQYF
V: TRBV30; J: TRBJ1-1; CDR3: CALGGVKAFF
V: TRBV28; J: TRBJ1-1; CDR3: CASIHRELNTEAFF
V: TRBV9; J: TRBJ1-1; CDR3: CASSGFRETEAFF
V: TRBV30; J: TRBJ1-1; CDR3: CAWGQGDYEAFF
V: TRBV6-5; J: TRBJ1-1; CDR3: CASNPPDRGRTEAFF
V: TRBV18; J: TRBJ2-2; CDR3: CASGKGQANTGELFF